This T cell receptor (beta chain) was captured in a study of T-cell reconstitution after alpha-beta-depleted transplantation in children. Preparation of the TCRbeta library involved a method that used unique molecular identifiers. TCRdb re-analysed the PCR reads in MiXCR, keeping a single row per CDR3 protein. The data show roughly 240,000 distinct CDR3 sequences, roughly 8% seen once. Points from the study as a whole: About two months after transplant, alpha-beta T cells reportedly came from several hundred expanded graft clones. It was newly produced T cells that mostly accounted for T-cell counts and diversity one year after transplant. Recipient T cells and thymic progenitors that survived were the source of the high TCRbeta diversity seen at day 60 in some patients.

This clonotype appeared many times. Antigen unknown. The sample here was PBMCs, mostly from graft donor cells, taken 180 days after TCRalphabeta/CD19-depleted stem cell transplant. The sequence was collected from a male patient younger than 18 who had a stem cell transplant for acute lymphoblastic leukemia, so the T cells may come from the graft donor.

CDR3: CAISESTRSGELFF. CDR3 in DNA: TGTGCCATCAGTGAGTCGACCCGGTCCGGGGAGCTGTTTTTT. The chain carries TRBV10-3 and TRBJ2-2, with D hard to call. V was shortened by 0 bases and J by 6 bases, with 8 bases between the two germline ends. Germline-derived CDR1 and CDR2 are ENHRY and SYGVKD. This CDR3 has 14 residues.